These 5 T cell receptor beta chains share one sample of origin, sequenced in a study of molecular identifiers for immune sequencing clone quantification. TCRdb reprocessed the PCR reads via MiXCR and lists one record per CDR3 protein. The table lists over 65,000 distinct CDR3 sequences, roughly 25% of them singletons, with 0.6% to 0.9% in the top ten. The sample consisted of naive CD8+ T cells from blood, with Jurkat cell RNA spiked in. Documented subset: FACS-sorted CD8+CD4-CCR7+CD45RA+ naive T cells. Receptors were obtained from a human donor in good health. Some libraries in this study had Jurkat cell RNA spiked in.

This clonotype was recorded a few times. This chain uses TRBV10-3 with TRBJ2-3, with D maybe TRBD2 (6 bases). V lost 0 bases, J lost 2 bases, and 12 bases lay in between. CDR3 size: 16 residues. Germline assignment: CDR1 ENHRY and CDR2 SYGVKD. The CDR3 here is CAISESDGGNTDTQYF. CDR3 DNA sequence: TGTGCCATCAGTGAGTCGGATGGCGGGAACACAGATACGCAGTATTTT.

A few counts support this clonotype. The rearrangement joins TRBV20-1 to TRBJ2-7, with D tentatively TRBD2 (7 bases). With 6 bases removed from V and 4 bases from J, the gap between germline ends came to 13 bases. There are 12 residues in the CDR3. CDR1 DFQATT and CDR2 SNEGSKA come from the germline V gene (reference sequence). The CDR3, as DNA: TGCAGTGCCACGGGGGGCGCGTACGAGCAGTACTTC. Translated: CSATGGAYEQYF.

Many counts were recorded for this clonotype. CDR3 protein: CASSYGTGYRYEQYF. DNA of the CDR3: TGTGCCAGCAGCTACGGGACAGGGTATCGGTACGAGCAGTACTTC. The chain is built from TRBV5-8 and TRBJ2-7; TRBD1 matches at 9 bases. CDR3 length: 15 residues. CDR1 is SGHTS and CDR2 is YDEGEE in the germline V gene. Trimming took 3 bases from V and 4 from J; bases not matched to a gene: 8.

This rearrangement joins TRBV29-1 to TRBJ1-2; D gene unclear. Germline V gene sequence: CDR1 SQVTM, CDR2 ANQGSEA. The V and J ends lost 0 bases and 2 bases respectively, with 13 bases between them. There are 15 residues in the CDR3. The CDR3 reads CSVEDDGSSNYGYTF. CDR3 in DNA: TGCAGCGTTGAAGATGACGGGTCCTCAAACTATGGCTACACCTTC.

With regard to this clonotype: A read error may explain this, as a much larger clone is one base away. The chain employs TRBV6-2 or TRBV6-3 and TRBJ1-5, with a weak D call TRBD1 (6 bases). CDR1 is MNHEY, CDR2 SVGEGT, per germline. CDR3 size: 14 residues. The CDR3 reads CASSTGAMDQSQHF. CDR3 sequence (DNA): TGTGCCAGCAGTACGGGGGCAATGGATCAGTCCCAGCATTTT.